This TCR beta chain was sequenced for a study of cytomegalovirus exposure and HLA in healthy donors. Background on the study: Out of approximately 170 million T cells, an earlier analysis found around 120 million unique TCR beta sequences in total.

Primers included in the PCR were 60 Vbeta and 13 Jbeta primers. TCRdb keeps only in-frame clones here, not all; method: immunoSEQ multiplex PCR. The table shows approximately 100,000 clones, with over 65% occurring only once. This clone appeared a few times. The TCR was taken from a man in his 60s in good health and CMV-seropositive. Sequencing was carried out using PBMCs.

The CDR3 DNA reads as TGTGCCAGCAGCGTTTCGCCCGGGACTAGCTCCTACGAGCAGTACTTC. This encodes CASSVSPGTSSYEQYF. V is TRBV9 and J is TRBJ2-7, with 8 bases lining up with TRBD2. The V segment lost 2 bases and the J segment 0 bases; nucleotides outside the gene matches: 7. The CDR3 runs 16 residues. Germline CDR1 reads SGDLS; CDR2 reads YYNGEE.